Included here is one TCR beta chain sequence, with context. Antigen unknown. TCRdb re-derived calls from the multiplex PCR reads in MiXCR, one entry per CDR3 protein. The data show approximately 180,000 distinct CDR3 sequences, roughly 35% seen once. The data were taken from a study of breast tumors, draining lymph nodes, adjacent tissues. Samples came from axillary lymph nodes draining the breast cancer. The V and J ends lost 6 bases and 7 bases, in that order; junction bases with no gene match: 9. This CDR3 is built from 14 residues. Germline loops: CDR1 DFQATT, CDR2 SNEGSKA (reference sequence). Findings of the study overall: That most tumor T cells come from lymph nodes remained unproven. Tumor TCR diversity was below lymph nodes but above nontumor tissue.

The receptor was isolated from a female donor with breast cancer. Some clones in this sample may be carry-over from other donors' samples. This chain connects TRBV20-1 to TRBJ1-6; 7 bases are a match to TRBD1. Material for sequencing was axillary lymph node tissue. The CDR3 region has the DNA TGCAGTGCCCACCGGGACAGTCGCAATTCACCCCTCCACTTT. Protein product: CSAHRDSRNSPLHF.